A single sample gave rise to the 12 T cell receptor beta chains below, sequenced in a study of T cells expressing NK-cell markers. TCRdb reprocessed the 5' RACE reads, with one entry per CDR3 protein and no DNA. This repertoire comprises some 110,000 distinct CDR3 sequences; its ten largest clones make up around a sixth. Sequenced: blood T cells: a sorted CD56 or NKG2C T cell subset, CD4+ or CD8+ T cells, or bulk PBMC T cells (not recorded which). Every receptor here comes from a woman between 18 and 70 years old in good health.

J is TRBJ2-7 and V is TRBV5-1. The germline CDR1 and CDR2 sequences are SGHRS and YFSETQ. The CDR3 runs 16 residues. CDR3 sequence: CASSSSAGGGYYEQYF.

The rearrangement links TRBV20-1 to TRBJ1-5; the TCRdb D gene call, TRBD1, has no DNA to confirm it. Germline assignment: CDR1 DFQATT and CDR2 SNEGSKA (reference sequence). CDR3 length: 14 residues. The CDR3 is CSARAGTGYQPQHF.

V usage is TRBV7-9 and J usage is TRBJ1-4; TCRdb gives TRBD1 as the D gene, but with no DNA this cannot be confirmed. The CDR3 has 15 residues. Germline V CDR1 and CDR2: SEHNR, FQNEAQ (reference sequence). The CDR3 here is CASRDSRDINEKLFF.

J is TRBJ1-1 and V is TRBV6-1; there is no DNA to check the TCRdb D call of TRBD1. This CDR3 spans 17 amino acids. Germline CDR1 is MNHNS and CDR2 is SASEGT. The CDR3 spells CASSEMGDSLGMAEAFF.

V and J are TRBV25-1 and TRBJ2-4. CDR1 and CDR2 (germline): MGHDK, SYGVNS. The CDR3 length is 13 residues. The CDR3 reads CASSDLGDGIQYF.

The V gene is TRBV12-3 or TRBV12-4, the J gene TRBJ2-1; no DNA is available, so the TRBD2 call from TCRdb remains unchecked. The CDR3 runs 16 residues. The CDR3: CASSLASGGAYNEQFF.

The chain links TRBV10-1 to TRBJ2-3. The CDR3 is made up of 14 amino acids. Per the germline V gene, CDR1 is WNHNN and CDR2 is SYGVQD (reference sequence). CDR3 amino acids: CASSVTSSTDTQYF.

The chain carries TRBV4-1 and TRBJ1-3. Germline V gene sequence: CDR1 MGHRA, CDR2 YSYEKL. This CDR3 spans 16 amino acids. The CDR3 is CASSPLWGSSGNTIYF.

This sequence joins TRBV6-1 and TRBJ2-6. This CDR3 is built from 16 residues. The germline V gene encodes CDR1 MNHNS and CDR2 SASEGT. The CDR3 sequence is CASSPIGLSGANVLTF.

This sequence joins TRBV20-1 and TRBJ2-7; TCRdb designates TRBD1, a call that cannot be tested without DNA. The CDR3 sequence is 15 residues long. In germline, CDR1 is DFQATT, CDR2 SNEGSKA (reference sequence). This CDR3 is CSARDVGQGGDEQYF.

V gene TRBV27 combines with J gene TRBJ2-1; lacking DNA, the TRBD1 call made by TCRdb goes unchecked. This CDR3 has 14 residues. Germline CDR1 reads MNHEY; CDR2 reads SMNVEV (reference sequence). The CDR3 protein is CASRWGVAYNEQFF.

J is TRBJ2-2 and V is TRBV7-9. The CDR3 is 13 residues long. Germline loops: CDR1 SEHNR, CDR2 FQNEAQ (reference sequence). CDR3 loop: CASSPYGTGELFF.